The 28 T cell receptor beta chains presented below share a single source sample, sequenced in a study of tumor-infiltrating lymphocytes in primary liver carcinoma. With roughly 540 ng total RNA as template and a constant-region primer, TCR beta cDNA was made. Three-round nested multiplex PCR performed with slightly modified ARM-PCR produced the TCR beta libraries. Rounds one and two of PCR, each of roughly 11 cycles, were primed with TRBV1-TRBV30 forward primers and a C-beta reverse primer. TCRdb recomputed calls from the multiplex PCR reads with MiXCR, one row per CDR3 protein. The sample holds fewer than 400,000 distinct CDR3 sequences, more than 55% seen once. Germline DNA was also extracted, with blood RNA taken from unsorted whole blood. The specimen sequenced was peripheral blood. The receptors here all came from a woman under 40 with primary liver carcinoma and hepatitis B virus infection.

This clonotype was detected many times. The chain is built from TRBV4-2 and TRBJ1-3, with TRBD1 matching 7 bases. After removal of 5 bases from V and 4 bases from J, the junction contained 8 bases not matched to a gene. Germline lookup yields CDR1 LGHNA and CDR2 YNFKEQ. The CDR3 is 15 residues long. CDR3 residues: CASSAGTADGNTIYF. CDR3 in DNA: TGTGCCAGCAGCGCTGGGACAGCCGACGGAAACACCATATATTTT.

The chain uses TRBV11-2 and TRBJ2-7, with D possibly TRBD1 on 7 matching bases. V lost 2 bases to trimming and J lost 3 bases, with 14 bases between them. This CDR3 comprises 15 residues. The germline V gene has CDR1 SGHAT and CDR2 FQNNGV. The CDR3 loop is CASSLRGTVLYEQYF. CDR3 bases: TGTGCCAGCAGCTTACGGGGGACAGTGCTCTACGAGCAGTACTTC.

About this clonotype itself: The junction does not match germline at one end; this may be a read error. The rearrangement joins TRBV6-5 to TRBJ2-6, with a weak D call TRBD1 (6 bases). Germline values: CDR1 MNHEY, CDR2 SVGAGI. The CDR3 is 16 residues long. CDR3 region: CASNCRGDSRANVLTF. CDR3 nucleotides: TGTGCCAGCAACTGCAGGGGAGACTCTAGGGCCAACGTCCTGACTTTC.

The chain recombines TRBV7-9 with TRBJ1-5; the D is unclear. CDR3 size: 13 residues. Trimming removed 3 bases from V and 5 bases from J, with 8 bases in between. Germline V gives CDR1 SEHNR, CDR2 FQNEAQ (reference sequence). DNA of the CDR3: TGTGCCAGCAGCTTGATATTGGATCAGCCCCAGCATTTT. This sequence encodes CASSLILDQPQHF.

The J gene is TRBJ2-1, the V gene TRBV28, with D possibly being TRBD2 (5 bases). Trimming took off 3 bases at V and 8 bases at J, with 8 bases between the two ends. This CDR3 contains 12 residues. CDR1 and CDR2 (germline): MDHEN, SYDVKM. DNA of the CDR3: TGTGCCAGCAGTTTTATGAGGGATGAGCAGTTCTTC. This translates into CASSFMRDEQFF. Filled out from reference TRBV28 and TRBJ2-1, the complete variable domain reads DVKVTQSSRYLVKRTGEKVFLECVQDMDHENMFWYRQDPGLGLRLIYFSYDVKMKEKGDIPEGYSVSREKKERFSLILESASTNQTSMYLCASSFMRDEQFFGPGTRLTVL.

The chain recombines TRBV12-3 or TRBV12-4 with TRBJ2-1; 7 bases align to TRBD2. CDR3 length: 14 residues. With V trimmed by 7 bases and J by 0 bases, 3 bases remained unmatched. The CDR3 loop is CASTAGDSYNEQFF. CDR3 nucleotide sequence: TGTGCCAGCACCGCGGGGGACTCCTACAATGAGCAGTTCTTC.

Of note for this clonotype: A clone one base away is much larger, so this may be a read error. The chain couples TRBV29-1 to TRBJ1-1; D is unclear. The CDR3 length is 14 residues. Germline V gene lookup returns CDR1 SQVTM and CDR2 ANQGSEA. The DNA for the CDR3 is TGCATCGTGCCCGACTTTGGGGTGAACACTGAAGCTTTCTTT. It specifies CIVPDFGVNTEAFF.

This clonotype came up once. This could be a read error, since a much larger clone is one nucleotide away. The rearrangement joins TRBV6-5 to TRBJ2-7, with D perhaps matching TRBD1 (6 bases). This CDR3 has 13 amino acids. Germline CDR1 MNHEY, CDR2 SVGAGI. The CDR3 reads CASSYGGEYDQYF. The CDR3 bases are TGTGCCAGCAGTTACGGGGGCGAATACGATCAGTACTTC.

A word on this clonotype: The CDR3 ends on some other residue instead of the conserved phenylalanine or tryptophan, so this is likely a read error. It is unclear where the CDR3 begins or ends on the DNA, so no DNA is shown, and the CDR3 is as TCRdb lists it. The chain links TRBV11-3 to TRBJ2-1; TRBD2 was called by the table and not checked on the DNA. Germline CDR1 and CDR2: SGHNT and YENEEA. Both ends counted, the CDR3 spans 15 residues. CDR3 protein: CASSLYEGRAYEQLL.

The chain recombines TRBV11-2 with TRBJ2-7, with D possibly being TRBD2 (6 bases). Germline-derived CDR1 and CDR2 are SGHAT and FQNNGV. This CDR3 spans 15 amino acids. The V end lost 2 bases, the J end lost 0 bases, and 11 bases lay between the germline ends. The CDR3 spells CASSLRAGSSYEQYF. In DNA form, the CDR3 reads TGTGCCAGCAGCTTACGGGCGGGGAGCTCCTACGAGCAGTACTTC.

This clonotype has a count of ten or more. V usage is TRBV11-3 and J usage is TRBJ2-2; the D gene is possibly TRBD2 (6 bases). Trimming pared 2 bases from V and 6 bases from J, leaving 13 bases between. This CDR3 comprises 15 residues. CDR1 and CDR2 (germline): SGHNT, YENEEA. The CDR3 DNA sequence: TGTGCCAGCAGCTTAACCGGGAGAACCTCCGGGGAGCTGTTTTTT. Translated, it gives CASSLTGRTSGELFF.

Worth noting for this clonotype: One base away lies a much larger clone, so this may be a sequencing read error. The chain combines TRBV5-1 with TRBJ1-1, with a possible D match to TRBD1 (5 bases). The CDR3 loop spans 14 amino acids. CDR1 SGHRS and CDR2 YFSETQ come from the germline V gene. The DNA for the CDR3 is TGCGCCAGCAGCGGGGGACCTACGAACACTGAAGCTCTCTTT. It specifies CASSGGPTNTEALF.

Remarks on this clonotype: The junction and the germline gene differ at one end; a read error may be behind it. The chain combines TRBV5-6 with TRBJ1-1, with unresolved D. Germline V gives CDR1 SGHDT, CDR2 YYEEEE. The CDR3 has 14 residues. The CDR3 nucleotides are TGTGCCAGCAGCCTAGGGAGGTCGGCCACTGAAGTTTTCTTT. This codes for CASSLGRSATEVFF.

On this clonotype itself: This may stem from a read error, because a much larger clone lies one nucleotide away. The J gene is TRBJ2-3, the V gene TRBV29-1; 12 positions agree with TRBD2. Germline V gene data show CDR1 as SQVTM and CDR2 as ANQGSEA. After removal of 6 bases from V and 6 bases from J, the junction contained 7 bases not matched to a gene. This CDR3 is 14 amino acids long. CDR3 loop: CSVRTSGVGDTQYF. CDR3 nucleotides: TGCAGCGTCAGGACTAGCGGGGTAGGGGATACGCAGTATTTT.

On this clonotype itself: A clone one base away is much larger, so this may be a read error. The CDR3 does not end in the conserved phenylalanine or tryptophan, so this is likely a read error. The chain couples TRBV6-1 to TRBJ2-5; 7 positions agree with TRBD2. Germline loops: CDR1 MNHNS, CDR2 SASEGT. V dropped 6 bases and J dropped 5; count of bases not matched to a gene: 0. The length of the CDR3 is 11 residues. The DNA of the CDR3 is TGTGCCAGCAGGGGAGGGGAGACCCAGTACTTA. Amino acids: CASRGGETQYL.

This chain links TRBV6-1 with TRBJ2-1, with D unresolved. Germline V gene data show CDR1 as MNHNS and CDR2 as SASEGT. The CDR3 is 15 amino acids. Trimming cost V 5 bases and J 5 bases, with 16 bases left between them. CDR3 in DNA: TGTGCCAGCAGTCAATGGACGGACGCACACAATGAGCAGTTCTTC. This sequence encodes CASSQWTDAHNEQFF.

This clonotype occurred a few times. The CDR3 carries no conserved terminal phenylalanine or tryptophan, so it likely arises from a read error. Because the CDR3's place on the DNA is in doubt, the DNA is left out and the CDR3 is given as listed by TCRdb. The chain is built from TRBV4-2 and TRBJ2-1; TRBD2 is taken as the D call from the table, unchecked against the DNA. CDR1 is LGHNA, CDR2 YNFKEQ, per germline. The CDR3 adds up to 17 amino acids, both ends counted. CDR3 region: CASSQDIGAGVNNEQLL.

A word on this clonotype: The junction and the germline gene differ at one end; a read error may be behind it. This chain uses TRBV11-2 with TRBJ2-1, with D maybe TRBD2 (5 bases). This CDR3 is 14 amino acids long. The germline V gene encodes CDR1 SGHAT and CDR2 FQNNGV. The CDR3 region is CASSFIAGGNEQIF. The CDR3 DNA follows: TGTGCCAGCAGCTTTATAGCAGGAGGCAATGAGCAGATCTTC.

Remarks on this clonotype: Being one base from a much bigger clone, this may be a read error. This chain links TRBV12-3 or TRBV12-4 with TRBJ2-1; D is unclear. The CDR3 has 11 residues. Deletions cut 3 bases from V and 7 bases from J, with 4 bases between. The CDR3, as DNA: TGTGCCAGCAGTTTTCAGAATGAGCAGTTCTTC. This codes for CASSFQNEQFF.

Concerning this clonotype itself: This may be a read error: a much more frequent sequence differs by one nucleotide. This chain uses TRBV4-3 with TRBJ2-7, with 7 bases aligning to TRBD2. From germline, CDR1 is LGHNA and CDR2 YSLEER. CDR3 length: 15 residues. V dropped 9 bases and J dropped 0; count of bases not matched to a gene: 11. CDR3 in DNA: TGCGCCAGAGGGCCACCGGGGGGACTCTCCTACGAGCAGTACTTC. Encoded protein: CARGPPGGLSYEQYF.

Details on this clonotype: As the CDR3 is not closed by the conserved phenylalanine or tryptophan, this likely results from a read error. The CDR3 protein is CASSQVTGRVLYEQYL. The CDR3 DNA reads as TGCGCCAGCAGCCAAGTCACTGGCAGGGTACTCTACGAGCAGTACTTA. This chain uses TRBV4-3 with TRBJ2-7, with a weak D call TRBD1 (5 bases). The V gene lost 1 base and the J gene lost 3 bases, with 16 bases spanning the gap. Germline CDR1 is LGHNA and CDR2 is YSLEER. The CDR3 covers 16 residues.

The rearrangement uses TRBV6-1 and TRBJ2-1; 9 positions agree with TRBD2. Germline V gene sequence: CDR1 MNHNS, CDR2 SASEGT. This CDR3 has 14 residues. The junction had 2 bases not matched to a gene; V was cut back by 6 bases and J by 2 bases. The CDR3 loop is CASRAGGTYNEQFF. Here the CDR3 DNA reads TGTGCCAGCAGGGCGGGAGGGACCTACAATGAGCAGTTCTTC.

With respect to this clonotype: A read error may explain this, as a much larger clone is one base away. The rearrangement links TRBV7-9 to TRBJ2-7, with D maybe TRBD1 (6 bases). Trimming left V 4 bases short and J 3 bases short, with 16 bases between. The CDR3 has 15 amino acids. Germline V gene data show CDR1 as SEHNR and CDR2 as FQNEAQ (reference sequence). The DNA of the CDR3 is TGTGCCAGCAGCTCCCTTGATGGGGGCGACTACGAGCAGTACTTC. Translation gives CASSSLDGGDYEQYF.

Comments on this clonotype: A much larger clone lies a single base off, so this may be a read error. The V call is TRBV6-1, the J call TRBJ1-5; D not resolved. The CDR3 runs 12 residues. Germline V lookup: CDR1 MNHNS, CDR2 SASEGT. This CDR3 is CPSSASGQPQHF. The CDR3 coding sequence is TGTCCCAGCAGTGCTAGCGGTCAGCCCCAGCATTTT.

The chain uses TRBV4-1 and TRBJ2-3; D is uncertain. The CDR3 extends over 14 amino acids. CDR1 is MGHRA, CDR2 YSYEKL, per germline. V was cut by 0 bases and J by 0 bases, with 4 bases left in between. For the CDR3, the DNA is TGCGCCAGCAGCCAAGATCACAGCACAGATACGCAGTATTTT. Translated: CASSQDHSTDTQYF.

This clonotype has ten or more counts. The chain recombines TRBV4-2 with TRBJ1-1; 8 bases match TRBD1. J lost 2 bases, V lost 1 base, and 9 bases had no gene match. This CDR3 has 17 amino acids. The germline CDR1 and CDR2 sequences are LGHNA and YNFKEQ. As DNA, the CDR3 is TGTGCCAGCAGCCAAGGGACAGGGATGTTTGGAAACACTGAAGCTTTCTTT. Residues: CASSQGTGMFGNTEAFF.

This clonotype was counted at least ten times. The V and J genes are TRBV11-2 and TRBJ1-5; 8 positions match TRBD1. Germline trimming cut 1 base from V and 3 bases from J; bases unmatched to any gene: 8. The CDR3 loop spans 17 amino acids. CDR1 is SGHAT and CDR2 is FQNNGV in the germline V gene. CDR3 coding DNA: TGTGCCAGCAGCTTAGGACTTGGCAGGGGGCACAATCAGCCCCAGCATTTT. Protein product: CASSLGLGRGHNQPQHF.

There are a few counts of this clonotype. A much more abundant neighbour one base away suggests this may be a read error. J is TRBJ1-5 and V is TRBV6-2 or TRBV6-3; D is ambiguous. CDR1 and CDR2 (germline): MNHEY, SVGEGT. V gave up 2 bases and J gave up 5 bases, with 13 bases separating them. The CDR3 sequence is 15 residues long. The CDR3: CASSYPRSGYQPQHF. The CDR3 DNA follows: TGTGCCAGCAGTTACCCCAGGAGTGGCTATCAGCCCCAGCATTTT.